A single sample is the source of the 3 T cell receptor beta chains below, sequenced in a study of tumour-infiltrating T cells in Burkitt lymphoma. Only in-frame clones appear in the TCRdb table, and some are missing; sequencing was by immunoSEQ multiplex PCR. The sample lists 700 to 950 clones, about 19% seen once, with 6.8% in the top ten. Sequenced sample: tumor tissue. The receptors originated from a human donor with Burkitt lymphoma.

V is TRBV6-1 and J is TRBJ2-5; 9 bases align to TRBD2. Germline CDR1 reads MNHNS; CDR2 reads SASEGT. V shed 2 bases, J shed 3 bases, and the junction held 13 bases outside the gene matches. The CDR3 length is 18 residues. CDR3 DNA sequence: TGTGCCAGCAGTGAAAGTCTAGGTAGCGGGGGTCTTAAAGAGACCCAGTACTTC. It translates to CASSESLGSGGLKETQYF.

This chain connects TRBV28 to TRBJ1-2; no clear D gene. Between the trimmed V and J ends, which lost 3 bases and 0 bases, there was a span of 11 bases. The CDR3 spans 15 residues. CDR1 is MDHEN and CDR2 is SYDVKM in the germline V gene. The chain's CDR3 is CASSFADGTNYGYTF. For the CDR3, the DNA is TGTGCCAGCAGTTTTGCAGACGGAACTAACTATGGCTACACCTTC.

This clone was detected only once. This chain links TRBV18 with TRBJ1-1; TRBD1 matches at 8 bases. Germline CDR1 is KGHSH and CDR2 is LQKENI. V was clipped by 4 bases and J by 2 bases; unmatched bases: 9. This CDR3 is built from 16 residues. The CDR3 region is CASSHSVQGVNTEAFF. The CDR3 DNA sequence: TGTGCCAGCTCACACTCCGTACAGGGGGTCAACACTGAAGCTTTCTTT.